This TCR beta chain was found in a study of cytomegalovirus exposure and HLA in healthy donors. Assay: immunoSEQ multiplex PCR; the TCRdb copy retains only in-frame clones and omits some. The data hold 150,000 to 250,000 clones, with 84% observed a single time. Germline loops: CDR1 LNHNV, CDR2 YYDKDF (reference sequence). CDR3 length: 14 amino acids. V dropped 8 bases and J dropped 0 bases, with 13 bases sitting between them. The J gene is TRBJ1-1, the V gene TRBV15; no reliable D call. The source material was PBMCs. This clonotype originated in a woman between 25 and 40 years old in good health and CMV-seropositive. The CDR3 nucleotides are TGTGCCACCGGCGCGGGAGCGATGAACACTGAAGCTTTCTTT. Residues: CATGAGAMNTEAFF.